The entry below describes one TCR beta chain. The data belong to a study of blood T cell repertoires in COVID-19. Sequenced by immunoSEQ multiplex PCR; TCRdb stores in-frame clones only, minus some. The table records roughly 160,000 clones, 88% of them present only once. The ends were cut back, 0 bases at V and 5 bases at J, with 7 bases in the middle. The CDR3 spans 13 residues. Germline values: CDR1 KGHSH, CDR2 LQKENI. The chain has TRBV18 and TRBJ2-5; D remains ambiguous. Sequenced material: peripheral blood. The TCR was taken from a man aged 45 to 65 who had recovered from COVID-19. Written as DNA, the CDR3 is TGTGCCAGCTCACCACCCTCGGAGGAGACCCAGTACTTC. This translates into CASSPPSEETQYF. Variable domain in full (rest from reference TRBV18 and TRBJ2-5): NAGVMQNPRHLVRRRGQEARLRCSPMKGHSHVYWYRQLPEEGLKFMVYLQKENIIDESGMPKERFSAEFPKEGPSILRIQQVVRGDSAAYFCASSPPSEETQYFGPGTRLLVL.